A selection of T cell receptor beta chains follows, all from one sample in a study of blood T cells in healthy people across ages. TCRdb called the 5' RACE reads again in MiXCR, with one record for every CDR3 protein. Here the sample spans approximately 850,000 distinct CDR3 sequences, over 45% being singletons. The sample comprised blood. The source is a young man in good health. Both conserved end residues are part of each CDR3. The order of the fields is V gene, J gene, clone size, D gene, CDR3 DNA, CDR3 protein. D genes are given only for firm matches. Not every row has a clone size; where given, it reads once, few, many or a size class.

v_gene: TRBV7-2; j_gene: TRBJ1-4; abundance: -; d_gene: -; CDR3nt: TGTGCCAGCAGCGGAGTGGGCCGGGAAAAACTGTTTTTT; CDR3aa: CASSGVGREKLFF
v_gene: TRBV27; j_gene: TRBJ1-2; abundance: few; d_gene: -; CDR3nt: TGTGCCAGCAGTTTTAGTGGACAGACTAACTATGGCTACACCTTC; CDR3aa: CASSFSGQTNYGYTF
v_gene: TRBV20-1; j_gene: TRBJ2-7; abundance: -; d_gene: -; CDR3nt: TGCAGTGCTGGACCGTCATACGAGCAGTACTTC; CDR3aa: CSAGPSYEQYF
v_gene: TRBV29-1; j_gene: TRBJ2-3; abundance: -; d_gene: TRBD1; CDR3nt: TGCAGCGTTATGGGACAGGGGGCAGATACGCAGTATTTT; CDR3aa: CSVMGQGADTQYF
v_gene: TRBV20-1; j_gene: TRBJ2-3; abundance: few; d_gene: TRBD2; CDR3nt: TGCAGCGGAGGGCCTAGCGGGGTCCGAGTCACAGATACGCAGTATTTT; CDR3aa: CSGGPSGVRVTDTQYF
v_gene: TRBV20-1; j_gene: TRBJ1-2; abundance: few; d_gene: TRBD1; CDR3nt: TGCAGTGCACCCACAGGGGTGTCGAGGGGCTACACCTTC; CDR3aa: CSAPTGVSRGYTF
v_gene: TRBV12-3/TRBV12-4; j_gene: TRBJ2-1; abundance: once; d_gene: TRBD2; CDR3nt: TGTGCCAGCAGTTTAGGGACGGGGGGGGAGTTCTTC; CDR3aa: CASSLGTGGEFF
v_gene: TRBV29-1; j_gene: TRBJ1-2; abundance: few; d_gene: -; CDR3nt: TGCAGCGTACCCCGGGCGGACTATGGCTACACCTTC; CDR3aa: CSVPRADYGYTF
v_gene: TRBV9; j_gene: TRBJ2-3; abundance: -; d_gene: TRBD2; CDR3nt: TGTGCCAGCAGCGGACTAGCGGGAGTCCTAGACTCCACAGATACGCAGTATTTT; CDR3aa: CASSGLAGVLDSTDTQYF
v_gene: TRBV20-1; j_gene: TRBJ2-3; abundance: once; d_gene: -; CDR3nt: TGCAGTGCCAGGGACACCGCTAGCACAGATACGCAGTATTTT; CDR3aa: CSARDTASTDTQYF
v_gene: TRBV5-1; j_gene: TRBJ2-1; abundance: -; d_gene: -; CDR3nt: TGCGCCAGCAGCTTGGAAGGGGATGAGCAGTTCTTC; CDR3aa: CASSLEGDEQFF
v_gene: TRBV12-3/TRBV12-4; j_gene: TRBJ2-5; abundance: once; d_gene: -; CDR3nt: TGTGCCAGCAGTTTCGGGGGGCGGCAAGAGACCCAGTACTTC; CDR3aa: CASSFGGRQETQYF
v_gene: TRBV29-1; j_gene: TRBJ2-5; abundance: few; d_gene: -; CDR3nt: TGCAGCATACGAAGTTACAGTAAAGAGACCCAGTACTTC; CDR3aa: CSIRSYSKETQYF
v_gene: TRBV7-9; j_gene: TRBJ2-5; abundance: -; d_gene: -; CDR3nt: TGTGCCAGCAGCCAATCAAGCCAGGGGTACGAGCGGTACTTC; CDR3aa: CASSQSSQGYERYF
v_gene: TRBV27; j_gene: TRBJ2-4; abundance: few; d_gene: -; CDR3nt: TGTGCCAGCAGACTATCGGGGCCCTTTGGCATTCAGTACTTC; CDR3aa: CASRLSGPFGIQYF
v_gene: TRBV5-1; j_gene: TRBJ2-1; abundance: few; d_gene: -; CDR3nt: TGCGCCAGCAGCTTGGAATCGTCCACCGGTGGGCAGTTCTTC; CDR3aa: CASSLESSTGGQFF
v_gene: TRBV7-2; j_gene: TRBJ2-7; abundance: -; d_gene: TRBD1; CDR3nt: TGTGCCAGCAGCAAGTACCGGGACAGGGTATACGAGCAGTACTTC; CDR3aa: CASSKYRDRVYEQYF
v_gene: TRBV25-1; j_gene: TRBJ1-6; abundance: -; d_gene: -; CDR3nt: TGTGCCTCCGTGGGAGGGGGAAGCTATAATTCACCCCTCCACTTT; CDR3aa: CASVGGGSYNSPLHF
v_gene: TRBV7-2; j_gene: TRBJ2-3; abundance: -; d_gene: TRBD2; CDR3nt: TGTGCCAGCATGGTAGCGGGAGGGCCAAATACGCAGTATTTT; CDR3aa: CASMVAGGPNTQYF
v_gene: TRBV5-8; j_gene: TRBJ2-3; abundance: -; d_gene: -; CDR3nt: TGTGCCAGCAGCAGGTTCCGGGGCCCCACAGATACGCAGTATTTT; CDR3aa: CASSRFRGPTDTQYF
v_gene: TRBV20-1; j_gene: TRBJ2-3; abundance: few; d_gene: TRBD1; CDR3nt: TGCAGTGCCGGACAGGGTAAAGGTACGCAGTATTTT; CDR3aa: CSAGQGKGTQYF
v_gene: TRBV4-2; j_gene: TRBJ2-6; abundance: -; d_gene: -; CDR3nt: TGTGCCAGCAGCCAACCGACAGCATCTGGGGCCAACGTCCTGACTTTC; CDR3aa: CASSQPTASGANVLTF
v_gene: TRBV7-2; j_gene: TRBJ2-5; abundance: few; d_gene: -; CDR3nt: TGTGCCAGCAGCCAGCCTTCGAAAGAGACCCAGTACTTC; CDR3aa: CASSQPSKETQYF
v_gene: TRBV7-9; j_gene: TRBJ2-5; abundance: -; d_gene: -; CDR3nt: TGTGCCAGCAGCCACCCTTGGGGGACCCAGTACTTC; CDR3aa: CASSHPWGTQYF
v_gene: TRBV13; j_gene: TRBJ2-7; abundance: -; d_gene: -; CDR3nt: TGTGCCAGCAGCTTGTTCGGAAACTACGAGCAGTACTTC; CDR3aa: CASSLFGNYEQYF
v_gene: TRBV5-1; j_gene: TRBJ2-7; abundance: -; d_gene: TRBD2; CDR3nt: TGCGCCAACAGCTTGGCAGCGGGGTACTCCTACGAGCAGTACTTC; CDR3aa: CANSLAAGYSYEQYF
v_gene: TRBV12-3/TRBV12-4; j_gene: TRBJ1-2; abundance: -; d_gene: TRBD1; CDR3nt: TGTGCCAGCAGTTTCTCAGGGGGGTATGGCTACACCTTC; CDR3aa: CASSFSGGYGYTF
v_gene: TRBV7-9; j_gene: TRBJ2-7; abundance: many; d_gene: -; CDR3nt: TGTGCCAGCAGCCCGGACTTAGCACCCGAGCAGTACTTC; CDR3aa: CASSPDLAPEQYF
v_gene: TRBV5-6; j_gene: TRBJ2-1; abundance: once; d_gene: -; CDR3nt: TGTGCCAGCACCTCATCGGGTGAGCAGTTCTTC; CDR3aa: CASTSSGEQFF
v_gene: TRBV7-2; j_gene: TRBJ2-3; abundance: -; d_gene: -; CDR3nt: TGTGCCAGCAGGCGAGGAGGGCCCTCGACAGATACGCAGTATTTT; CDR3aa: CASRRGGPSTDTQYF
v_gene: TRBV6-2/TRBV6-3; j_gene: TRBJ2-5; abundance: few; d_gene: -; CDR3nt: TGTGCCAGCGTCGGGACGGAGACCCAGTACTTC; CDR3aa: CASVGTETQYF
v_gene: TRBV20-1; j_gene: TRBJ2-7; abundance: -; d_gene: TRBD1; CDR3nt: TGCAGTGCTAGTCGGCGGGACAGGGGGCTGGGACTGAGTACCTACGAGCAGTACTTC; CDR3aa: CSASRRDRGLGLSTYEQYF
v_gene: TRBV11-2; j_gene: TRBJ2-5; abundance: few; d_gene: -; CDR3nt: TGTGCCAGCAGCTTAGTTTTCGAGACCCAGTACTTC; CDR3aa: CASSLVFETQYF
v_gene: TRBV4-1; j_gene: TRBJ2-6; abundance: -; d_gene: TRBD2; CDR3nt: TGCGCCAGCAGCCAAGGGGGCGTTAGACTAGCGGGAGTTAAAGTTCGGTCTGGGGCCAACGTCCTGACTTTC; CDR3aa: CASSQGGVRLAGVKVRSGANVLTF
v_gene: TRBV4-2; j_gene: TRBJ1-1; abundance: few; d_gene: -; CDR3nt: TGTGCCAGCAGCCAATCGACGGGCGCCTTCGTGGGCACTGAAGCTTTCTTT; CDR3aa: CASSQSTGAFVGTEAFF
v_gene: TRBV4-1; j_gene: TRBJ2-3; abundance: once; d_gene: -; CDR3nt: TGCGCCAGCAGCCAAGGCGGTTCTGGAGATACGCAGTATTTT; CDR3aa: CASSQGGSGDTQYF
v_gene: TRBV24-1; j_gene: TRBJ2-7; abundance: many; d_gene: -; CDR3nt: TGTGCCACCAGTGCCGGACAGAACCCCTACGAGCAGTACTTC; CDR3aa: CATSAGQNPYEQYF
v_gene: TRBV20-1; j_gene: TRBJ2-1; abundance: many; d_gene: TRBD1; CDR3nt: TGCAGTGCTGAGACAGGGCGGAACAATGAGCAGTTCTTC; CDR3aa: CSAETGRNNEQFF
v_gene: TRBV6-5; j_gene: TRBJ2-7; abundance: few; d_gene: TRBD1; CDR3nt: TGTGCCAGCAGACCGAGGACAGGGTACGAGCAGTACTTC; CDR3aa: CASRPRTGYEQYF
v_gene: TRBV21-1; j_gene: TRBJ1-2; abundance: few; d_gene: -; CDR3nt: TGTGCCAGCAGCCACAGGGTTGGCTATGGCTACACCTTC; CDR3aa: CASSHRVGYGYTF
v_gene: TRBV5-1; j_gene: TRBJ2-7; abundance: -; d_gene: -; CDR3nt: TGCGCCAGCAGCTTCCCCCGGGGGAGGGAGCAGTACTTC; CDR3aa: CASSFPRGREQYF
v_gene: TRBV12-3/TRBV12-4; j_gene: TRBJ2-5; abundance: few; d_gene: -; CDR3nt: TGTGCCAGCAGTTACGACGGGCGCCAAGAGACCCAGTACTTC; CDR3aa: CASSYDGRQETQYF
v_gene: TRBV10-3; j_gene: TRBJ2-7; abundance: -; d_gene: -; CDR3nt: TGTGCCATCAGTGAATCGAGCAGGAGTACCGAGCAGTACTTC; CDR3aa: CAISESSRSTEQYF
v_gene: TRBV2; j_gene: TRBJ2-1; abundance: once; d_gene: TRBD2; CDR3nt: TGTGCCAGCAGTGAATCAAGCGGGGCCCCATTGTTCTTC; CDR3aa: CASSESSGAPLFF
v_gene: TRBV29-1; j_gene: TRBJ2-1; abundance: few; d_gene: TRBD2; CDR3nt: TGCAGCGTTGATTCCCGGACTAGCGGGATTTTTCGTTCGTACAATGAGCAGTTCTTC; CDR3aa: CSVDSRTSGIFRSYNEQFF